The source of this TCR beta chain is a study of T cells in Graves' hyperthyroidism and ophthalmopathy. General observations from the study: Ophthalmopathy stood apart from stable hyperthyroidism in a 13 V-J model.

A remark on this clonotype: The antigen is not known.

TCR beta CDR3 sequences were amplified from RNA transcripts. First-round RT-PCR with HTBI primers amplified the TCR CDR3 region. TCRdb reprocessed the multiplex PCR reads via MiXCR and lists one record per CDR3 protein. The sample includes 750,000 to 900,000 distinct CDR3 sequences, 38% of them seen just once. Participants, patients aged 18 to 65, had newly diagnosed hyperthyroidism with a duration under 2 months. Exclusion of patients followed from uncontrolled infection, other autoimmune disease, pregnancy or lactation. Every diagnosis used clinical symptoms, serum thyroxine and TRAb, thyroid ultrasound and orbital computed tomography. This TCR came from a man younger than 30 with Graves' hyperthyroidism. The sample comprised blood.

The DNA of the CDR3 is TGTGCCAGTAGCAGGGGGTTTAGGACTAATGAAAAACTGTTTTTT. Encoded protein: CASSRGFRTNEKLFF. The V and J genes are TRBV19 and TRBJ1-4, with 7 positions matching TRBD1. Germline trimming cut 6 bases from V and 2 bases from J; bases unmatched to any gene: 6. The CDR3 loop spans 15 amino acids. Germline V lookup: CDR1 LNHDA, CDR2 SQIVND (reference sequence).